This record concerns one T cell receptor (beta chain) sequence. This sample is part of a study of blood T cell repertoires in COVID-19. As processed by the authors: Amplifying reference gene primers gave estimates of nucleated cell counts. Only in-frame clones appear in the TCRdb table, and some are missing; sequencing was by immunoSEQ multiplex PCR. That table is the source of V, J and clone size, and D and trimming were worked out from the DNA. The data show over 250,000 clones, with around 86% seen just once and approximately 2.2% held by the top ten. This CDR3 has 16 amino acids. Trimming took 5 bases from V and 0 from J, leaving 13 bases between them. Germline V gives CDR1 SGHAT, CDR2 FQNNGV.

J is TRBJ1-4 and V is TRBV11-2; D call uncertain. Sequencing was done on a sample of peripheral blood. The source of this sequence is a man aged 50-60 years with acute or convalescent COVID-19. The CDR3 protein is CASSPMARSTNEKLFF. The CDR3 DNA sequence: TGTGCCAGCAGCCCAATGGCCAGGTCAACTAATGAAAAACTGTTTTTT.